These 23 T cell receptor beta chains share one sample of origin, sequenced in a study of T cell responses to AZD1222 COVID-19 vaccine. Libraries were prepared by immunoSEQ multiplex PCR; TCRdb keeps only in-frame clonotypes and omits some of them. This table has 90,000 to 150,000 clones, over 75% appearing once. The sequencing used peripheral blood, collected on day 0 of AZD1222 vaccination. The receptors stem from an adult in good health.

The V call is TRBV29-1, the J call TRBJ2-1; D gene uncertain. From germline, CDR1 is SQVTM and CDR2 ANQGSEA. The CDR3 runs to 14 residues. V shed 3 bases and J shed 2 bases, with 11 bases lying between them. The CDR3 DNA reads TGCAGCGTTGATAATTGGCGCGCCTACAATGAGCAGTTCTTC. Translated, it gives CSVDNWRAYNEQFF.

The V call is TRBV7-2, the J call TRBJ1-3; no firm D call. The germline V gene has CDR1 SGHTA and CDR2 FQGNSA. This CDR3 spans 15 amino acids. Deletions cut 3 bases from V and 4 bases from J, with 13 bases between. In DNA form, the CDR3 reads TGTGCCAGCAGCTTTCGTCGGGGATCAGGAAACACCATATATTTT. Its translation is CASSFRRGSGNTIYF. Complete variable domain (other parts from reference TRBV7-2 and TRBJ1-3): GAGVSQSPSNKVTEKGKDVELRCDPISGHTALYWYRQSLGQGLEFLIYFQGNSAPDKSGLPSDRFSAERTGGSVSTLTIQRTQQEDSAVYLCASSFRRGSGNTIYFGEGSWLTVV.

In DNA, the CDR3 is TGTGCCAGCTCACCGCCCCGGGGGGACTACGAGCAGTACTTC. Amino acid sequence: CASSPPRGDYEQYF. The chain combines TRBV18 with TRBJ2-7; 7 positions agree with TRBD2. There are 14 residues in the CDR3. The V gene end was trimmed by 3 bases and the J gene end by 3 bases; junction bases not matched to a gene: 5. Germline CDR1 and CDR2: KGHSH and LQKENI.

The chain is built from TRBV19 and TRBJ2-2; tentative D call: TRBD1 (6 bases). The CDR3 contains 14 residues. Germline CDR1 and CDR2: LNHDA and SQIVND (reference sequence). V gave up 6 bases and J gave up 6 bases, with 14 bases separating them. The CDR3 loop reads CASRVQGAAGELFF. CDR3 sequence (DNA): TGTGCCAGTAGGGTACAGGGCGCGGCCGGGGAGCTGTTTTTT.

This clone has only one observation. The chain employs TRBV7-8 and TRBJ2-1; a possible D gene is TRBD2 (7 bases). Trimming removed 3 bases from V and 4 bases from J, with 16 bases in between. This CDR3 contains 16 residues. CDR1 SGHVS and CDR2 FQNEAQ come from the germline V gene. CDR3 loop: CASSFAGAGVYNEQFF. The CDR3 nucleotides read TGTGCCAGCAGCTTCGCGGGGGCCGGGGTTTACAATGAGCAGTTCTTC.

This clone came up a few times. The V and J genes are TRBV30 and TRBJ1-4, with D hard to call. Germline values: CDR1 GTSNPN, CDR2 SVGIG (reference sequence). The CDR3 consists of 14 residues. Trimming stripped 5 bases from V and 8 bases from J, with 18 bases between. Here the CDR3 reads CAWPWAEGMEKLFF. CDR3 DNA: TGTGCCTGGCCTTGGGCGGAGGGAATGGAAAAACTGTTTTTT.

This clone has just one count. The chain employs TRBV25-1 and TRBJ2-3; D remains unclear. This CDR3 is 18 amino acids long. Germline loops: CDR1 MGHDK, CDR2 SYGVNS. The V gene lost 2 bases and the J gene lost 0 bases, with 18 bases spanning the gap. CDR3 coding DNA: TGTGCCAGCAGTGAAATAATGGGTCGGCTTTTTAGCACAGATACGCAGTATTTT. Translated, it gives CASSEIMGRLFSTDTQYF.

This chain joins TRBV4-2 and TRBJ1-1; D remains ambiguous. V shed 0 bases and J shed 6 bases, with 17 bases lying between them. Germline CDR1 reads LGHNA; CDR2 reads YNFKEQ. The CDR3 contains 16 residues. CDR3 amino acids: CASSQDHFEGRAEAFF. The CDR3 DNA reads TGTGCCAGCAGCCAAGATCATTTCGAGGGTAGGGCTGAAGCTTTCTTT.

The chain has TRBV2 and TRBJ1-6; unclear D gene. Germline V gene data show CDR1 as SNHLY and CDR2 as FYNNEI. The germline V and J ends were trimmed by 2 bases and 6 bases, with 5 bases remaining between them. The CDR3 is 13 amino acids. The CDR3 bases are TGTGCCAGCAGTGAACGGGCTAATTCACCCCTCCACTTT. Protein: CASSERANSPLHF.

The chain is built from TRBV5-4 and TRBJ2-3; the D gene could be TRBD1 or TRBD2 (5 bases each). V dropped 0 bases and J dropped 2 bases, with 7 bases sitting between them. Germline V gene lookup returns CDR1 SGHNT and CDR2 YYREEE (reference sequence). CDR3 size: 14 residues. This CDR3 reads CASSLGGDTDTQYF. The CDR3 bases are TGTGCCAGCAGCTTGGGAGGGGACACAGATACGCAGTATTTT. Using reference TRBV5-4 and TRBJ2-3 for the parts outside the CDR3, the full variable domain is ETGVTQSPTHLIKTRGQQVTLRCSSQSGHNTVSWYQQALGQGPQFIFQYYREEENGRGNFPPRFSGLQFPNYSSELNVNALELDDSALYLCASSLGGDTDTQYFGPGTRLTVL.

The genes are TRBV28 and TRBJ2-2; the D is unclear. V was pared by 3 bases and J by 0 bases, with 8 bases between. Germline lookup yields CDR1 MDHEN and CDR2 SYDVKM. The CDR3 has 15 amino acids. This chain's CDR3 is CASSFELTNTGELFF. Written as DNA, the CDR3 is TGTGCCAGCAGTTTCGAGCTCACGAACACCGGGGAGCTGTTTTTT.

The chain combines TRBV5-1 with TRBJ2-1; 13 positions agree with TRBD2. Looked up from germline, CDR1 is SGHRS and CDR2 is YFSETQ. CDR3 length equals 15 residues. Losses at the gene ends were 7 bases for V and 5 bases for J; bases not matched to a gene: 6. The CDR3 DNA follows: TGCGCCAGCGCGCCCGGGACTAGCGGGAACAATGAGCAGTTCTTC. Protein product: CASAPGTSGNNEQFF.

This clone occurred a few times. The chain recombines TRBV7-2 with TRBJ1-2; 7 nucleotides match TRBD1. Trimming cost V 0 bases and J 6 bases; bases outside gene matches: 7. This CDR3 has 15 amino acids. CDR1 is SGHTA and CDR2 is FQGNSA in the germline V gene. The CDR3 coding sequence is TGTGCCAGCAGCTTAGCGCGGGGACAGCGGGATGGCTACACCTTC. The encoded protein is CASSLARGQRDGYTF. The full variable domain, in which reference TRBV7-2 and TRBJ1-2 provide the parts outside the CDR3, is GAGVSQSPSNKVTEKGKDVELRCDPISGHTALYWYRQSLGQGLEFLIYFQGNSAPDKSGLPSDRFSAERTGGSVSTLTIQRTQQEDSAVYLCASSLARGQRDGYTFGSGTRLTVV.

In nucleotides, the CDR3 is TGTGCCACCAGTGATTTTGTCAGGGGTCGGGAAAAACTGTTTTTT. It yields the protein CATSDFVRGREKLFF. V gene TRBV24-1 combines with J gene TRBJ1-4, with D possibly being TRBD1 (6 bases). This CDR3 is 15 amino acids long. V was cut by 1 base and J by 8 bases, with 13 bases left in between. Looked up from germline, CDR1 is KGHDR and CDR2 is SFDVKD.

The rearrangement uses TRBV2 and TRBJ1-3; D is ambiguous. V gave up 3 bases and J gave up 0 bases, with 9 bases separating them. From germline, CDR1 is SNHLY and CDR2 FYNNEI. The CDR3 runs 15 residues. The CDR3 loop reads CASSDIRVSGNTIYF. DNA of the CDR3: TGTGCCAGCAGTGATATTAGGGTCTCTGGAAACACCATATATTTT. Full variable domain (outside the CDR3, taken from reference TRBV2 and TRBJ1-3): EPEVTQTPSHQVTQMGQEVILRCVPISNHLYFYWYRQILGQKVEFLVSFYNNEISEKSEIFDDQFSVERPDGSNFTLKIRSTKLEDSAMYFCASSDIRVSGNTIYFGEGSWLTVV.

This clone occurred a few times. J is TRBJ2-5 and V is TRBV7-9; the D is unclear. CDR3 length equals 14 residues. Trimming left V 1 base short and J 2 bases short, with 8 bases between. CDR1 is SEHNR, CDR2 FQNEAQ, per germline (reference sequence). The CDR3 is CASSLVIGQETQYF. For the CDR3, the DNA is TGTGCCAGCAGCTTAGTCATTGGTCAAGAGACCCAGTACTTC.

This chain joins TRBV19 and TRBJ1-5, with D possibly TRBD1 on 6 matching bases. Germline loops: CDR1 LNHDA, CDR2 SQIVND (reference sequence). The germline V and J ends were trimmed by 4 bases and 9 bases, with 19 bases remaining between them. This CDR3 has 15 residues. DNA of the CDR3: TGTGCCAGTAGTACGACATGGACAGTTCTGAGGCCCCAGCATTTT. Translating gives CASSTTWTVLRPQHF. Full variable domain (remainder filled in from reference TRBV19 and TRBJ1-5): DGGITQSPKYLFRKEGQNVTLSCEQNLNHDAMYWYRQDPGQGLRLIYYSQIVNDFQKGDIAEGYSVSREKKESFPLTVTSAQKNPTAFYLCASSTTWTVLRPQHFGDGTRLSIL.

This chain joins TRBV9 and TRBJ1-1, with D possibly matching TRBD1 (5 bases). CDR3 length: 11 amino acids. Trimming removed 7 bases at V and 7 bases at J, with 11 bases between. Looked up from germline, CDR1 is SGDLS and CDR2 is YYNGEE. The CDR3 protein is CASSGRDEAFF. The CDR3 bases are TGTGCCAGCTCAGGGAGAGATGAAGCTTTCTTT.

CDR3: CASRELVPEQFF. The CDR3 region has the DNA TGTGCCAGCAGGGAGCTTGTCCCGGAGCAGTTCTTC. The gene calls are TRBV2 and TRBJ2-1; D gene unclear. The germline V gene encodes CDR1 SNHLY and CDR2 FYNNEI. The V end was cut by 6 bases, the J end by 10 bases, with 13 bases between. This CDR3 spans 12 amino acids. Using reference TRBV2 and TRBJ2-1 for the parts outside the CDR3, the full variable domain is EPEVTQTPSHQVTQMGQEVILRCVPISNHLYFYWYRQILGQKVEFLVSFYNNEISEKSEIFDDQFSVERPDGSNFTLKIRSTKLEDSAMYFCASRELVPEQFFGPGTRLTVL.

The chain employs TRBV6-5 and TRBJ2-3; D is perhaps TRBD2 (5 bases). Trimming removed 0 bases at V and 4 bases at J, with 14 bases between. From germline, CDR1 is MNHEY and CDR2 SVGAGI. This CDR3 spans 16 amino acids. CDR3 nucleotides: TGTGCCAGCAGTTACTCGATCGGGAATGTCGCAGATACGCAGTATTTT. Translating it yields CASSYSIGNVADTQYF.

The rearrangement uses TRBV7-6 and TRBJ2-5; TRBD2 agrees at 7 bases. The CDR3 has 16 residues. Germline V lookup: CDR1 SGHVS, CDR2 FNYEAQ. Trimming cost V 2 bases and J 1 base; bases outside gene matches: 7. CDR3 in amino acids: CASSLLGEGLQETQYF. Written as DNA, the CDR3 is TGTGCCAGCAGCTTATTGGGGGAGGGCCTCCAAGAGACCCAGTACTTC.

This clone came up once. The V gene is TRBV10-3, the J gene TRBJ2-2, with no clear D. Germline assignment: CDR1 ENHRY and CDR2 SYGVKD. V shed 2 bases and J shed 6 bases, with 4 bases lying between them. The CDR3 spans 12 residues. The CDR3 sequence: CAISERAGELFF. CDR3 sequence (DNA): TGTGCCATCAGTGAGAGGGCCGGGGAGCTGTTTTTT.

The chain has TRBV29-1 and TRBJ2-7; a weak D match, TRBD2 (5 bases). Deletions cut 6 bases from V and 7 bases from J, with 16 bases between. CDR3 size: 12 residues. From germline, CDR1 is SQVTM and CDR2 ANQGSEA. The CDR3: CSVEDGLGEQYF. The CDR3 DNA reads TGCAGCGTAGAGGATGGACTCGGGGAGCAGTACTTC.